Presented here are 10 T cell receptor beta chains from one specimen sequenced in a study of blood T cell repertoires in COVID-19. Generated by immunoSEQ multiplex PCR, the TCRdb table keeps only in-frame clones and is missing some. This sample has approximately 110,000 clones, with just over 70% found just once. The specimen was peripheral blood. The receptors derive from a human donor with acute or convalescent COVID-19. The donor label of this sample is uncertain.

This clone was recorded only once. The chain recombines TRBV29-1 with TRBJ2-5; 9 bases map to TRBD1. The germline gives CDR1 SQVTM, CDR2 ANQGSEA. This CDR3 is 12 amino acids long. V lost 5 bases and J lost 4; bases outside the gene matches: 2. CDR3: CSVQQGAETQYF. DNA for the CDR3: TGCAGCGTTCAACAGGGGGCAGAGACCCAGTACTTC.

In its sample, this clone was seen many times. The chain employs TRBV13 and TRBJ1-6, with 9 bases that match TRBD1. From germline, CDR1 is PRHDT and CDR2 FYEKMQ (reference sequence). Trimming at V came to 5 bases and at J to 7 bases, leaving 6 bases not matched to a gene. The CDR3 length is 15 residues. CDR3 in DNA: TGTGCCAGCAGCCTAGCGACAGGGGGAAATTCACCCCTCCACTTT. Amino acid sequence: CASSLATGGNSPLHF.

The CDR3 spells CASRPRGGERTEAFF. The DNA of the CDR3 is TGTGCCAGTAGACCCCGTGGAGGGGAAAGGACTGAAGCTTTCTTT. This chain uses TRBV19 with TRBJ1-1, with D tentatively TRBD1 (5 bases). Trimming left V 6 bases short and J 5 bases short, with 19 bases between. CDR3 size: 15 residues. The germline gives CDR1 LNHDA, CDR2 SQIVND (reference sequence).

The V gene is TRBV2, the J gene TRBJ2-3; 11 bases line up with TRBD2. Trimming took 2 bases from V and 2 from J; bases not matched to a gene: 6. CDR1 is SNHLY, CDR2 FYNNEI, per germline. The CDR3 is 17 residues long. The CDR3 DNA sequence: TGTGCCAGCAGTGAATTTAAACTAGCGGGGGACACAGATACGCAGTATTTT. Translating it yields CASSEFKLAGDTDTQYF.

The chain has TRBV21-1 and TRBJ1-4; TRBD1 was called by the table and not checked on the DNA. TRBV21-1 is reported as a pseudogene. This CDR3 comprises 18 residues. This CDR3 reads CASSKTGTGDRHPEKLFF. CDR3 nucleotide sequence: TGTGCCAGCAGCAAAACCGGGACAGGGGACCGTCATCCGGAAAAACTGTTTTTT.

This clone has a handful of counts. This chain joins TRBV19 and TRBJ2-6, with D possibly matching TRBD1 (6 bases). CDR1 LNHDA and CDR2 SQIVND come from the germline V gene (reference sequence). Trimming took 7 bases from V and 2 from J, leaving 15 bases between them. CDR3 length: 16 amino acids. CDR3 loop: CASTSQQGTGANVLTF. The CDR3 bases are TGTGCCAGTACCTCCCAACAGGGAACTGGGGCCAACGTCCTGACTTTC.

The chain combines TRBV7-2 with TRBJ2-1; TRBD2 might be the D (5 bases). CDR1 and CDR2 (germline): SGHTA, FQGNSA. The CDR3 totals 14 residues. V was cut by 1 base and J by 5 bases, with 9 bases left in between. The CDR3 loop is CASSLGLGDNEQFF. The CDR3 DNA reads TGTGCCAGCAGCTTAGGACTCGGGGACAATGAGCAGTTCTTC.

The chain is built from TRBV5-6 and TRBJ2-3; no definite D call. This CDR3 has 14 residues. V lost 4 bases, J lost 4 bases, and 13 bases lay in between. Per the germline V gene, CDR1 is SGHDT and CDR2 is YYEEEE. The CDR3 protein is CASSNLIRPDTQYF. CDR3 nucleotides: TGTGCCAGCAGCAACTTAATTCGTCCAGATACGCAGTATTTT.

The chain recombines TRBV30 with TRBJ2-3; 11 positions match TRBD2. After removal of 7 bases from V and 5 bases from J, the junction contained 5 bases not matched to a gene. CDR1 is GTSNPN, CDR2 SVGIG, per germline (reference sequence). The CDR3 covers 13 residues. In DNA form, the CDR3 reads TGTGCCTTCATAGCGGGGGGGCAAGATACGCAGTATTTT. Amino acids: CAFIAGGQDTQYF.

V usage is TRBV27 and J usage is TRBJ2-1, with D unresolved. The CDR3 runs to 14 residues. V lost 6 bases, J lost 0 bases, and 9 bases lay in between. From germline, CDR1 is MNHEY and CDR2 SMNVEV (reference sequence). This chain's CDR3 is CASSLGSSYNEQFF. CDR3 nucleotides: TGTGCCAGCAGCCTAGGAAGCTCCTACAATGAGCAGTTCTTC.